The 8 T cell receptor beta chains reported below all come from one sample, sequenced in a study of technical replicates of blood from a handful of donors listed by TCRdb under 2017. Library method: the immunoSEQ multiplex PCR assay. TCRdb limited this immuneACCESS table to in-frame rearrangements with V and J called. A share of clones is missing; checked studies link under half to unresolved V genes, and the rest is unexplained. The sample has fewer than 95,000 clones on record, about 91% of them singletons. About 0.25% of the sample comes from the top ten. Sequenced: T cells isolated from PBMCs. The receptors originated from a human donor in good health.

CDR3 region: CASSTTWGDLVYGYTF. CDR3 sequence (DNA): TGTGCCAGTAGTACAACCTGGGGGGATTTGGTCTATGGCTACACCTTC. The chain carries TRBV19 and TRBJ1-2; tentative D call: TRBD1 (5 bases). The germline V and J ends were trimmed by 4 bases and 4 bases, with 19 bases remaining between them. The CDR3 covers 16 residues. Per germline, CDR1 LNHDA and CDR2 SQIVND (reference sequence).

The V call is TRBV19, the J call TRBJ2-3, with 10 nucleotides matching TRBD1. The CDR3 sequence is 14 residues long. CDR1 is LNHDA and CDR2 is SQIVND in the germline V gene (reference sequence). V dropped 6 bases and J dropped 5; count of bases not matched to a gene: 5. The CDR3 nucleotides read TGTGCCAGTAGGGGGGACAGGGGAGGAGATACGCAGTATTTT. This codes for CASRGDRGGDTQYF.

V and J are TRBV28 and TRBJ2-4; 8 bases match TRBD1. This CDR3 comprises 14 residues. Unmatched junction bases numbered 6, after V lost 4 bases and J lost 7 bases. Germline V CDR1 and CDR2: MDHEN, SYDVKM. CDR3 loop: CASSSQGEGNIQYF. The CDR3 DNA reads TGTGCCAGCAGTTCACAGGGGGAAGGTAACATTCAGTACTTC.

V gene TRBV15 combines with J gene TRBJ2-7; D possibly corresponds to TRBD2 (5 bases). CDR1 and CDR2 (germline): LNHNV, YYDKDF (reference sequence). Trimming pared 5 bases from V and 5 bases from J, leaving 19 bases between. This CDR3 has 15 amino acids. The CDR3 spells CATSGRIGGGNEQYF. In DNA form, the CDR3 reads TGTGCCACCAGCGGTCGGATCGGCGGAGGAAACGAGCAGTACTTC.

V is TRBV9 and J is TRBJ1-6, with D maybe TRBD1 (5 bases). The CDR3 spans 14 residues. The V end was cut by 3 bases, the J end by 8 bases, with 12 bases between. The germline gives CDR1 SGDLS, CDR2 YYNGEE. In DNA form, the CDR3 reads TGTGCCAGCAGCGCTCAGGGCTTGGATTCACCCCTCCACTTT. It specifies CASSAQGLDSPLHF. Based on the CDR3 plus reference TRBV9 and TRBJ1-6, the full variable domain is DSGVTQTPKHLITATGQRVTLRCSPRSGDLSVYWYQQSLDQGLQFLIQYYNGEERAKGNILERFSAQQFPDLHSELNLSSLELGDSALYFCASSAQGLDSPLHFGNGTRLTVT.

The gene calls are TRBV28 and TRBJ1-2, with D possibly being TRBD1 (6 bases). The germline CDR1 and CDR2 sequences are MDHEN and SYDVKM. This CDR3 region has 16 residues. V was pared by 6 bases and J by 4 bases, with 21 bases between. Here the CDR3 DNA reads TGTGCCAGCAGACAATCGGGGGGGCCAAAGCTCTATGGCTACACCTTC. Its translation is CASRQSGGPKLYGYTF.

This clone was picked up one time. V gene TRBV5-4 combines with J gene TRBJ2-3, with D possibly being TRBD2 (7 bases). There are 18 residues in the CDR3. V lost 4 bases and J 4 bases, leaving 25 bases between the germline ends. Germline loops: CDR1 SGHNT, CDR2 YYREEE (reference sequence). The CDR3: CASSGGGGSSGPADTQYF. Written as DNA, the CDR3 is TGTGCCAGCAGCGGGGGCGGGGGCTCCTCGGGTCCAGCAGATACGCAGTATTTT.

The genes are TRBV11-3 and TRBJ2-1; D is undetermined. Germline assignment: CDR1 SGHNT and CDR2 YENEEA. The CDR3 contains 16 residues. The V end was cut by 1 base, the J end by 5 bases, with 15 bases between. The CDR3 DNA sequence: TGTGCCAGCAGCTTAGCAGGTATACTTTCCCACAATGAGCAGTTCTTC. The encoded protein is CASSLAGILSHNEQFF.